One sample yielded the 15 T cell receptor beta chains listed below, sequenced in a study of CD8+CD57+ T cells in acquired aplastic anemia. Genomic DNA acted as the template from which TCR beta VDJ combination and CDR3 sequence profiling were carried out. One entry per CDR3 protein, called by TCRdb with MiXCR from the reads. The table includes over 40,000 distinct CDR3 sequences, over 60% detected once. Sequences were obtained from sorted CD4+, CD8+, or CD8+CD57+ T cells (not recorded which) from PBMCs. All receptors come from a human donor in good health, serving as a control.

The chain uses TRBV7-9 and TRBJ1-5; no firm D call. The CDR3 has 12 residues. The germline CDR1 and CDR2 sequences are SEHNR and FQNEAQ (reference sequence). With 6 bases removed from V and 5 bases from J, the gap between germline ends came to 8 bases. This CDR3 reads CASRDSDQPQHF. The DNA for the CDR3 is TGTGCCAGCAGGGACTCGGATCAGCCCCAGCATTTT.

V usage is TRBV2 and J usage is TRBJ2-1; the D gene is possibly TRBD2 (5 bases). The CDR3 has 14 amino acids. V was shortened by 5 bases and J by 4 bases, with 12 bases between the two germline ends. Germline CDR1 is SNHLY and CDR2 is FYNNEI. The CDR3 sequence: CASSPADGYNEQFF. CDR3 bases: TGTGCCAGCAGTCCAGCGGACGGATACAATGAGCAGTTCTTC.

The CDR3 nucleotides are TGTGCCAGCAGCTTGGACAGGGATACGCAGTATTTT. The encoded protein is CASSLDRDTQYF. The chain is built from TRBV7-3 and TRBJ2-3; 7 nucleotides agree with TRBD1. The V segment lost 3 bases and the J segment 6 bases; nucleotides outside the gene matches: 0. CDR3 size: 12 residues. Germline assignment: CDR1 SGHTA and CDR2 FQGTGA.

This sequence joins TRBV29-1 and TRBJ2-1; 10 positions match TRBD2. CDR3 length: 13 amino acids. CDR1 and CDR2 (germline): SQVTM, ANQGSEA. This CDR3 reads CGSKREGRVEQFF. The CDR3 DNA follows: TGCGGATCAAAGCGGGAGGGCCGAGTTGAGCAGTTCTTC.

This sequence joins TRBV19 and TRBJ2-1; D uncertain. The V end lost 1 base, the J end lost 5 bases, and 9 bases lay between the germline ends. Germline V gives CDR1 LNHDA, CDR2 SQIVND (reference sequence). The CDR3 has 14 residues. This CDR3 is CASSIVAEDNEQFF. The CDR3 nucleotides read TGTGCCAGTAGTATAGTAGCCGAAGACAATGAGCAGTTCTTC.

The chain is built from TRBV2 and TRBJ2-7, with 8 bases matching TRBD1. The CDR3 spans 17 residues. The germline CDR1 and CDR2 sequences are SNHLY and FYNNEI. V lost 7 bases to trimming and J lost 1 base; unmatched junction nucleotides: 15. CDR3 bases: TGTGCCAGCACAGGGCTGGTAGGACAGGGCGGATCCTACGAGCAGTACTTC. Translated, it gives CASTGLVGQGGSYEQYF.

CDR3 amino acids: CASSLRGDNEQFF. CDR3 nucleotides: TGTGCCAGCAGCTTAAGAGGGGACAATGAGCAGTTCTTC. This rearrangement joins TRBV7-3 to TRBJ2-1, with D perhaps TRBD1 or TRBD2 (5 bases each). The germline V and J ends were trimmed by 1 base and 5 bases, with 6 bases remaining between them. The CDR3 contains 13 residues. Germline lookup yields CDR1 SGHTA and CDR2 FQGTGA. Complete variable domain (other parts from reference TRBV7-3 and TRBJ2-1): GAGVSQTPSNKVTEKGKYVELRCDPISGHTALYWYRQSLGQGPEFLIYFQGTGAADDSGLPNDRFFAVRPEGSVSTLKIQRTERGDSAVYLCASSLRGDNEQFFGPGTRLTVL.

Notes on this clonotype: At one boundary the junction diverges from the germline segment, which might be a read error. The genes are TRBV7-2 and TRBJ1-1; unclear D gene. Germline assignment: CDR1 SGHTA and CDR2 FQGNSA. The CDR3 length is 13 residues. Here the CDR3 reads CASSLDAGTEAFF. As DNA, the CDR3 is TGTGCCAGCAGTTTAGATGCGGGTACTGAAGCTTTCTTT.

The chain links TRBV7-8 to TRBJ1-1; weak D call: TRBD1 (6 bases). Between the trimmed V and J ends, which lost 5 bases and 4 bases, there was a span of 8 bases. The CDR3 runs 12 residues. Germline V CDR1 and CDR2: SGHVS, FQNEAQ. The CDR3 spells CASSQGGTEAFF. The CDR3 DNA reads TGTGCCAGCAGCCAAGGGGGCACTGAAGCTTTCTTT.

V gene TRBV24-1 combines with J gene TRBJ1-2; 8 positions agree with TRBD1. This CDR3 spans 16 amino acids. With V trimmed by 3 bases and J by 3 bases, 8 bases remained unmatched. The germline V gene has CDR1 KGHDR and CDR2 SFDVKD. CDR3 coding DNA: TGTGCCACCAGTGATCCGCACGACAGGGGACACTATGGCTACACCTTC. Translation: CATSDPHDRGHYGYTF.

The chain is built from TRBV2 and TRBJ2-7; 10 bases fit TRBD2. Trimming removed 11 bases from V and 2 bases from J; junction bases left unmatched: 6. From germline, CDR1 is SNHLY and CDR2 FYNNEI. This CDR3 has 13 amino acids. This CDR3 reads CACQREGTYEQYV. As DNA, the CDR3 is TGTGCCTGCCAGCGGGAGGGAACCTACGAGCAGTACGTC.

This clonotype is labeled as medium-sized (0.01 to 0.1%). The chain employs TRBV24-1 and TRBJ1-6; D remains ambiguous. V dropped 6 bases and J dropped 6 bases, with 8 bases sitting between them. Germline V gene data show CDR1 as KGHDR and CDR2 as SFDVKD. The CDR3 sequence is 13 residues long. The CDR3 region is CATSTGSNSPLHF. CDR3 in DNA: TGTGCCACCAGTACGGGGAGTAATTCACCCCTCCACTTT.

By sample fraction, this clonotype is hyperexpanded. This sequence joins TRBV19 and TRBJ1-2; D gene uncertain. Germline V gene lookup returns CDR1 LNHDA and CDR2 SQIVND (reference sequence). V was clipped by 3 bases and J by 2 bases, with 28 bases between them. The CDR3 runs 20 residues. The DNA for the CDR3 is TGTGCCAGTAGTATTTGGCTGGGATGGACCCGACCCCAGAGGAACTATGGCTACACCTTC. It is translated as CASSIWLGWTRPQRNYGYTF.

This clonotype was recorded a few times. The V gene is TRBV2, the J gene TRBJ1-2; TRBD1 is a possible D gene (6 bases). V was shortened by 6 bases and J by 8 bases, with 10 bases between the two germline ends. The germline V gene has CDR1 SNHLY and CDR2 FYNNEI. The length of the CDR3 is 11 residues. The CDR3 sequence is CASSQDRGYTF. CDR3 DNA sequence: TGTGCCAGCAGCCAAGACAGGGGCTACACCTTC. The full variable domain, completed using reference TRBV2 and TRBJ1-2, is EPEVTQTPSHQVTQMGQEVILRCVPISNHLYFYWYRQILGQKVEFLVSFYNNEISEKSEIFDDQFSVERPDGSNFTLKIRSTKLEDSAMYFCASSQDRGYTFGSGTRLTVV.

There are many counts of this clonotype. The chain links TRBV27 to TRBJ2-7; TRBD1 is a possible D gene (5 bases). Germline V gives CDR1 MNHEY, CDR2 SMNVEV (reference sequence). This CDR3 contains 13 residues. The V end was cut by 2 bases, the J end by 1 base, with 6 bases between. The CDR3 loop is CASSLRGSYEQYF. CDR3 DNA: TGTGCCAGCAGTTTAAGGGGTTCCTACGAGCAGTACTTC.